A selection of T cell receptor beta chains follows, all from one sample in a study of a mutant IDH1 vaccine in newly diagnosed glioma. TCRdb's copy holds only in-frame clones and misses some; the assay was immunoSEQ multiplex PCR. Counted here are about 41,000 clones, 85% to 90% occurring once; the ten biggest clones make up approximately 1.6%. Antigens for these TCRs are unknown. The source material was PBMCs, sampled from a glioma patient whose treatment included an IDH1 peptide vaccine. All receptors come from a man aged 35-49 years with glioma. The CDR3 runs from the conserved cysteine through the conserved F or W. A D gene is named only where the DNA matches it firmly. Some rows have no size entry. The others give once, few or many, or a class for an expanded clone.

.	TRBV11-2	.	TRBJ2-7	CASSLGGAFYEQYF	TGTGCCAGCAGCTTGGGGGGGGCGTTCTACGAGCAGTACTTC
.	TRBV7-2	.	TRBJ2-6	CASSLSVSGANVLTF	TGTGCCAGCAGCTTATCTGTCTCTGGGGCCAACGTCCTGACTTTC
TRBD1	TRBV6-1	.	TRBJ1-2	CASRGTGAGYGYTF	TGTGCCAGCAGAGGGACAGGGGCCGGCTATGGCTACACCTTC
TRBD1	TRBV4-2	.	TRBJ1-5	CASSRDRGGNQPQHF	TGTGCCAGCTCCCGGGACAGGGGTGGCAATCAGCCCCAGCATTTT
.	TRBV18	.	TRBJ1-2	CASSLERPYGYTF	TGTGCCAGCTCCCTCGAGCGACCTTATGGCTACACCTTC
TRBD1	TRBV7-2	.	TRBJ2-6	CASSPRDRATSGANVLTF	TGTGCCAGCAGCCCCCGGGACAGGGCCACCTCTGGGGCCAACGTCCTGACTTTC
.	TRBV5-6	.	TRBJ1-4	CASSLGRGNEKLFF	TGTGCCAGCAGCTTAGGAAGGGGTAATGAAAAACTGTTTTTT
TRBD1	TRBV11-2	.	TRBJ1-5	CASSLAGGKQPQHF	TGTGCCAGCAGCTTAGCAGGGGGCAAGCAGCCCCAGCATTTT
TRBD1	TRBV7-2	.	TRBJ1-5	CASSPWTGVSQPQHF	TGTGCCAGCAGCCCCTGGACAGGGGTAAGTCAGCCCCAGCATTTT
.	TRBV10-3	.	TRBJ2-3	CAISDWEGTDTQYF	TGTGCCATCAGTGATTGGGAGGGCACAGATACGCAGTATTTT
TRBD2	TRBV5-1	.	TRBJ2-5	CASSLASGRVGTQYF	TGCGCCAGCAGCTTGGCCAGCGGGAGGGTGGGGACCCAGTACTTC
.	TRBV5-1	once	TRBJ1-2	CASSLWAGFDGYTF	TGCGCCAGCAGCTTGTGGGCCGGGTTCGACGGCTACACCTTC
.	TRBV10-3	once	TRBJ1-5	CASNPRQVNQPQHF	TGTGCCAGCAACCCGCGACAGGTCAATCAGCCCCAGCATTTT
.	TRBV18	.	TRBJ1-3	CASSPPTSSSGNTIYF	TGTGCCAGCTCACCCCCAACGTCCAGCTCTGGAAACACCATATATTTT
TRBD2	TRBV13	.	TRBJ2-1	CASSWVPLAGAGNEQFF	TGTGCCAGCAGCTGGGTACCACTAGCGGGAGCCGGCAATGAGCAGTTCTTC
.	TRBV19	.	TRBJ2-6	CASSIDWNSGANVLTF	TGTGCCAGTAGTATAGATTGGAACTCTGGGGCCAACGTCCTGACTTTC
TRBD1	TRBV25-1	.	TRBJ1-2	CASSGQQGAPNYGYTF	TGTGCCAGCAGTGGGCAACAGGGGGCTCCTAACTATGGCTACACCTTC
.	TRBV28	.	TRBJ2-3	CASSLFIGLSTDTQYF	TGTGCCAGCAGTTTATTCATAGGGCTTTCCACAGATACGCAGTATTTT
.	TRBV9	.	TRBJ1-5	CASSASDGSNQPQHF	TGTGCCAGCAGCGCATCAGACGGGAGCAATCAGCCCCAGCATTTT